The rows below give T cell receptor beta chains drawn from one sample of a study of T cells expressing NK-cell markers. TCRdb re-called the 5' RACE reads and gives one entry per CDR3 protein, without DNA. This repertoire comprises 350,000 to 400,000 distinct CDR3 sequences; its ten largest clones make up over 8.5%. Sequencing was done on a sample of blood T cells: a sorted CD56 or NKG2C T cell subset, CD4+ or CD8+ T cells, or bulk PBMC T cells (not recorded which). The source of these receptors is a woman in her fifties or sixties in good health. The CDR3 runs from the conserved cysteine through the conserved F or W. Each record gives: J gene, V gene, CDR3 protein.

>TRBJ2-5|TRBV11-3
CASSSETGGETQYF
>TRBJ2-5|TRBV5-1
CASSPRGRNQETQYF
>TRBJ1-6|TRBV5-8
CASSLGDSYNSPLHF
>TRBJ2-1|TRBV9
CASSANRGYEQFF
>TRBJ1-2|TRBV6-1
CASSERRINYGYTF
>TRBJ2-3|TRBV20-1
CSARAMYGQGSTDTQYF
>TRBJ2-7|TRBV11-2
CASRSIWTRIYEQYF
>TRBJ2-7|TRBV12-5
CASGPPPIGINEQYF
>TRBJ2-3|TRBV3-1
CASSQVVTSWGTDTQYF
>TRBJ2-3|TRBV5-1
CASSPLGLAATDTQYF
>TRBJ2-4|TRBV6-6
CASIEGGTKNIQYF
>TRBJ1-2|TRBV10-3
CAISAGTGPYGYTF
>TRBJ2-1|TRBV6-1
CASKLASRTSGNHEQFF
>TRBJ1-2|TRBV6-5
CASTSLLRDNYGYTF
>TRBJ2-7|TRBV4-2
CASSPQGRGDEQYF
>TRBJ2-5|TRBV18
CASSPGDREKETQYF
>TRBJ2-3|TRBV10-3
CAISEPLAGGGTDTQYF
>TRBJ1-1|TRBV10-3
CAITQGWGNTEAFF